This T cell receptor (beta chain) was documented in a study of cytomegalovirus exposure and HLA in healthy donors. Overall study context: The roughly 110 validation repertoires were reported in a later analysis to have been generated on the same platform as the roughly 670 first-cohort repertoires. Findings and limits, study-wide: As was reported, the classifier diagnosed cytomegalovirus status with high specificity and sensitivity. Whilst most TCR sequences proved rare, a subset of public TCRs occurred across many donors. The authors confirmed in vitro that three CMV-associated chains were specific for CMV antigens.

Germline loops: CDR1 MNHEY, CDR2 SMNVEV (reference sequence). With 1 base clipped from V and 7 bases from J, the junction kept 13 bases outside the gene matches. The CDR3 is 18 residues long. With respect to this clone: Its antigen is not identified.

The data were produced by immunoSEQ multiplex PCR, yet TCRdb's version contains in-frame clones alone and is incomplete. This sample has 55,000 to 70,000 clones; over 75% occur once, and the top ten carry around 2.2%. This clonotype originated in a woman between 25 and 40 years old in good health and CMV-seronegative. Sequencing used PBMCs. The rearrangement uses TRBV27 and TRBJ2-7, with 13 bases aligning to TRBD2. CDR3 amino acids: CASSLFRPTSGRAGEQYF. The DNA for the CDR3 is TGTGCCAGCAGTTTATTCCGACCTACTAGCGGGAGGGCCGGGGAGCAGTACTTC.